The clone carrying this TCR beta chain has ten or more counts. The sample originates from a study of patients and donors after allogeneic stem cell transplantation. TCRdb recomputed calls from the RT-PCR reads with MiXCR, one row per CDR3 protein. This sample yields approximately 200,000 distinct CDR3 sequences, of which around 41% are seen a single time; roughly 11% belongs to the top ten. The receptor comes from a human donor who was either an allogeneic HSCT recipient or a stem cell or donor lymphocyte infusion donor (not recorded which). It is not recorded whose cells these are; they may come from a transplant donor. Sequencing input: blood, either unsorted or a sorted T cell fraction (not recorded which).

The CDR3: CASSQDLMRREAFF. CDR3 bases: TGCGCCAGCAGCCAAGACCTAATGCGGCGAGAAGCTTTCTTT. V gene TRBV4-1 combines with J gene TRBJ1-1, with D uncertain. Trimming stripped 0 bases from V and 8 bases from J, with 13 bases between. Germline lookup yields CDR1 MGHRA and CDR2 YSYEKL. The length of the CDR3 is 14 residues.